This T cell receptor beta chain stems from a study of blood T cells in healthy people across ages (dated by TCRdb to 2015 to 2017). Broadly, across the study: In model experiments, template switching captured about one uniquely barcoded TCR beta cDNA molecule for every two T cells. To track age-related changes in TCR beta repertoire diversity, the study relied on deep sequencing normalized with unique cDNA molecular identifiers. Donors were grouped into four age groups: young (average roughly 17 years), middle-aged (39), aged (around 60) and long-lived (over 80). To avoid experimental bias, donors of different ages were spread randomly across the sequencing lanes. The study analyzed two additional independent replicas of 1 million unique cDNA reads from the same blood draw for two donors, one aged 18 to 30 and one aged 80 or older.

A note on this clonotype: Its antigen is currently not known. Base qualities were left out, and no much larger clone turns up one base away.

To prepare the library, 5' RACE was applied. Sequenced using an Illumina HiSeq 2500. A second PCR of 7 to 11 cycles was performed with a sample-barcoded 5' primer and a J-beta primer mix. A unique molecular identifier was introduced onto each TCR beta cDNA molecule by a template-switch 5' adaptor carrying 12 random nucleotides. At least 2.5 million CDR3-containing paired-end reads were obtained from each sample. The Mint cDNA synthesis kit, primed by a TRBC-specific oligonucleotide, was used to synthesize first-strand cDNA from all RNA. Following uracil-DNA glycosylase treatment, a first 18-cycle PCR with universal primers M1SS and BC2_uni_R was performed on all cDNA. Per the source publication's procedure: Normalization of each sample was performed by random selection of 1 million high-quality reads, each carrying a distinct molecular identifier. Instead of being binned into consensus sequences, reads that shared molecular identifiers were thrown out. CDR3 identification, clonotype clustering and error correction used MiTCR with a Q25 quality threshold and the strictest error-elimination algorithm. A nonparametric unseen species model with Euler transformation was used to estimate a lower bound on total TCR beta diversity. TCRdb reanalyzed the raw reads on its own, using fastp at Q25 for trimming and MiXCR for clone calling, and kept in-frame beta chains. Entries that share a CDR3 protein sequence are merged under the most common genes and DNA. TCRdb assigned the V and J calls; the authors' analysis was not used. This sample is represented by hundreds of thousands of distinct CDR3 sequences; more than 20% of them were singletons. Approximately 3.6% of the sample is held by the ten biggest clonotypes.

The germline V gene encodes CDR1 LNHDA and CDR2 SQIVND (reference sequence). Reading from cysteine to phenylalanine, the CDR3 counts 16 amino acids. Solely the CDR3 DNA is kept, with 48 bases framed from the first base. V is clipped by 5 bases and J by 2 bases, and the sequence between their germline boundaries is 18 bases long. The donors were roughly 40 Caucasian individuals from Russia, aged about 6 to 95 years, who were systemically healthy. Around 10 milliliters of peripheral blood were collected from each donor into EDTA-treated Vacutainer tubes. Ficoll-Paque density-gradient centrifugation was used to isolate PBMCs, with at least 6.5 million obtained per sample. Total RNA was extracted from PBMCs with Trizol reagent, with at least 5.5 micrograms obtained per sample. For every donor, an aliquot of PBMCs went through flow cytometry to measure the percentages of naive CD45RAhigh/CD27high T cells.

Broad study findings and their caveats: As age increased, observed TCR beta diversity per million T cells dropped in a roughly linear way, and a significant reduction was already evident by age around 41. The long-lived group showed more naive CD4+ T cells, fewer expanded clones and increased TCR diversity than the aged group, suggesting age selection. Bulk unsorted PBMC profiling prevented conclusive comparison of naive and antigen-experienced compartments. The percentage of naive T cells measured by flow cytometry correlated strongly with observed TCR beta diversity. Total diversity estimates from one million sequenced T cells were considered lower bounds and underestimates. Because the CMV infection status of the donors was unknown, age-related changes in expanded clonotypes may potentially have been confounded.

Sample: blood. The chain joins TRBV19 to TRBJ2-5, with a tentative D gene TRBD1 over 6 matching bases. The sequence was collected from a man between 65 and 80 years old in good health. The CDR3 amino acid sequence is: CASSAWLIGQQETQYF. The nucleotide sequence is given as TGTGCCAGTAGTGCGTGGTTAATAGGACAGCAAGAGACCCAGTACTTC.